Below are 3 T cell receptor beta chains sequenced from a single sample in a study of T cells expressing NK-cell markers (dated by TCRdb to the early 2020s). The method was 5' RACE. The sequencer listed for this sample is Illumina HiSeq 2000. Through TCRdb reprocessing, the reads give one entry per CDR3 protein sequence; DNA is omitted. This sample's listing comprises 450,000 to 600,000 distinct CDR3 sequences. The ten largest clones capture roughly 3.5% of the sample. Sequenced sample: blood T cells: a sorted CD56 or NKG2C T cell subset, CD4+ or CD8+ T cells, or bulk PBMC T cells (not recorded which). All receptors derive from a man aged 18 to 30 in good health. Donor details come from another sample of the same person, matched by shared clones.

This sequence joins TRBV7-3 and TRBJ1-1; TCRdb's D call, TRBD1, is unchecked because there is no DNA. The germline V gene has CDR1 SGHTA and CDR2 FQGTGA. There are 17 residues in the CDR3. CDR3 region: CASSLVLTGVRATEAFF.

The J gene is TRBJ1-5, the V gene TRBV11-2; TCRdb picks TRBD1, but there is no DNA to check that call. CDR1 and CDR2 (germline): SGHAT, FQNNGV. This CDR3 region has 15 residues. CDR3 loop: CASSFDRDSGQPQHF.

The rearrangement joins TRBV29-1 to TRBJ1-2; TCRdb's D call of TRBD1 is untestable without DNA. The CDR3 is made up of 13 amino acids. Germline CDR1 and CDR2: SQVTM and ANQGSEA. CDR3 residues: CSVEGEGAYGYTF.